This T cell receptor beta chain derives from a study of tumor-infiltrating lymphocytes in primary liver carcinoma. Findings and caveats of the study: Without sorting, CD4+ versus CD8+ T cell repertoires were not compared.

Total RNA (around 500 ng) served as template for TCR beta cDNA synthesis primed by a constant-region primer. Slightly modified ARM-PCR with three nested multiplex PCR rounds yielded TCR beta libraries. For approximately 9 cycles apiece, the opening two PCR rounds ran with TRBV1-TRBV30 forward primers and a C-beta reverse primer. TCRdb redid the calling of the multiplex PCR reads with MiXCR, one entry per CDR3 protein. The sample lists 300,000 to 350,000 distinct CDR3 sequences, almost 60% occurring once. The CDR3 totals 15 residues. J lost 4 bases, V lost 8 bases, and 11 bases had no gene match. The germline gives CDR1 MNHNY, CDR2 SVGAGI (reference sequence). Points on this clonotype: The antigen is not known.

Germline DNA was also extracted, while the blood RNA originated from unsorted whole blood. Among the patients, all had chronic HBV infection and none had been treated. What was collected before surgery was around 4 milliliters of peripheral blood. This sequence was found in a woman between 25 and 40 years old with primary liver carcinoma and hepatitis B virus infection. V is TRBV6-6 and J is TRBJ2-1, with 7 bases aligning to TRBD2. The sequencing sample was made of peripheral blood. As DNA, the CDR3 is TGTGCCAGCCGAAGATCGCGGGAGAGGTACAATGAGCAGTTCTTC. Translated: CASRRSRERYNEQFF.